The 27 T cell receptor beta chains presented below share a single source sample, sequenced in a study of T cell responses to AZD1222 COVID-19 vaccine. TCRdb's copy holds only in-frame clones and misses some; the assay was immunoSEQ multiplex PCR. Of about 97,000 clones in the sample, around nine tenths are singletons; the top ten hold 7.5%. Source: peripheral blood, taken on day 0 of AZD1222 vaccination. These receptors were taken from an adult in good health.

V usage is TRBV5-5 and J usage is TRBJ2-2; TRBD2 might be the D (5 bases). The germline gives CDR1 SGHKS, CDR2 YYEKEE (reference sequence). CDR3 length equals 16 residues. V gave up 5 bases and J gave up 4 bases, with 18 bases separating them. The CDR3 here is CASRWTGSPGTGELFF. The CDR3 region has the DNA TGTGCCAGCAGATGGACTGGATCACCGGGCACCGGGGAGCTGTTTTTT. The whole variable domain, remainder taken from reference TRBV5-5 and TRBJ2-2, is DAGVTQSPTHLIKTRGQQVTLRCSPISGHKSVSWYQQVLGQGPQFIFQYYEKEERGRGNFPDRFSARQFPNYSSELNVNALLLGDSALYLCASRWTGSPGTGELFFGEGSRLTVL.

V and J are TRBV6-6 and TRBJ1-1; 7 bases line up with TRBD1. This CDR3 spans 14 amino acids. The germline CDR1 and CDR2 sequences are MNHNY and SVGAGI (reference sequence). V trimming: 5 bases; J trimming: 0 bases; junction bases outside the gene matches: 3. CDR3 residues: CASSRDSMNTEAFF. CDR3 sequence (DNA): TGTGCCAGCAGTCGGGACAGCATGAACACTGAAGCTTTCTTT.

With regard to this clone: Other nucleotide sequences in the sample specify the same CDR3. The chain links TRBV2 to TRBJ2-7; D unresolved. Germline V gene lookup returns CDR1 SNHLY and CDR2 FYNNEI. This CDR3 comprises 12 residues. V was shortened by 4 bases and J by 1 base, with 5 bases between the two germline ends. The CDR3 DNA sequence: TGTGCCAGCAGTGGGGATTCCTACGAGCAGTACTTC. Amino acid sequence: CASSGDSYEQYF.

This clone showed up just a few times. The chain couples TRBV7-9 to TRBJ1-5; no clear D. In germline, CDR1 is SEHNR, CDR2 FQNEAQ (reference sequence). This CDR3 contains 13 residues. V lost 2 bases and J 3 bases, leaving 5 bases between the germline ends. CDR3 DNA: TGTGCCAGCAGCTTACAAGACAATCAGCCCCAGCATTTT. It encodes CASSLQDNQPQHF.

The rearrangement uses TRBV28 and TRBJ2-5, with D maybe TRBD1 (5 bases). The CDR3 sequence is 15 residues long. Germline CDR1 is MDHEN and CDR2 is SYDVKM. Trimming took 5 bases from V and 2 from J, leaving 15 bases between them. The CDR3 sequence: CASSGAGKNQETQYF. Written as DNA, the CDR3 is TGTGCCAGCAGTGGGGCAGGGAAGAATCAAGAGACCCAGTACTTC.

The chain is built from TRBV4-1 and TRBJ1-2, with D possibly matching TRBD1 (6 bases). The length of the CDR3 is 14 residues. Germline V gene lookup returns CDR1 MGHRA and CDR2 YSYEKL. The V gene lost 0 bases and the J gene lost 8 bases, with 13 bases spanning the gap. This chain's CDR3 is CASSQDLGARGYTF. CDR3 coding DNA: TGCGCCAGCAGCCAAGATTTGGGGGCGAGGGGCTACACCTTC.

The genes are TRBV19 and TRBJ2-7, with 7 bases lining up with TRBD1. The germline V gene has CDR1 LNHDA and CDR2 SQIVND (reference sequence). The V segment lost 1 base and the J segment 5 bases; nucleotides outside the gene matches: 8. The CDR3 runs 15 residues. Written as DNA, the CDR3 is TGTGCCAGTAGTATAGGTGACAGGGCGGAGAACGAGCAGTACTTC. Amino acids: CASSIGDRAENEQYF.

This chain joins TRBV6-2 or TRBV6-3 and TRBJ1-2; D gene ambiguous. V was shortened by 0 bases and J by 4 bases, with 9 bases between the two germline ends. Per germline, CDR1 MNHEY and CDR2 SVGEGT. This CDR3 comprises 14 residues. CDR3 loop: CASSYSVASYGYTF. The CDR3 region has the DNA TGTGCCAGCAGTTACTCGGTGGCTTCCTATGGCTACACCTTC.

The chain recombines TRBV19 with TRBJ1-4; weak D call: TRBD1 (6 bases). V dropped 8 bases and J dropped 8 bases, with 18 bases sitting between them. In germline, CDR1 is LNHDA, CDR2 SQIVND (reference sequence). The CDR3 sequence is 14 residues long. CDR3 region: CASGTRGAGEKLFF. The CDR3 coding sequence is TGTGCCAGTGGGACGAGGGGGGCTGGGGAAAAACTGTTTTTT.

The chain recombines TRBV5-1 with TRBJ2-1; D uncertain. V shed 1 base and J shed 6 bases, with 11 bases lying between them. The CDR3 spans 14 residues. Looked up from germline, CDR1 is SGHRS and CDR2 is YFSETQ. CDR3 sequence reads: CASSLLQATNEQFF. In DNA, the CDR3 is TGCGCCAGCAGCTTGTTACAAGCTACCAATGAGCAGTTCTTC.

The table lists this clone with a count of one. The CDR3 bases are TGTGCCAGCAGCTTAGCGGGAGACTCCAGCTATGGCTACACCTTC. Translating gives CASSLAGDSSYGYTF. The chain links TRBV7-2 to TRBJ1-2; D remains ambiguous. V shed 0 bases and J shed 4 bases, with 12 bases lying between them. CDR1 and CDR2 (germline): SGHTA, FQGNSA. The CDR3 length is 15 residues.

The gene calls are TRBV5-1 and TRBJ1-1, with D possibly TRBD1 on 5 matching bases. From germline, CDR1 is SGHRS and CDR2 YFSETQ. V lost 6 bases to trimming and J lost 4 bases, with 16 bases between them. The CDR3 covers 14 residues. The CDR3 nucleotides read TGCGCCAGCAAGGCACAGGCTTCGGGCACTGAAGCTTTCTTT. Protein product: CASKAQASGTEAFF.

This chain uses TRBV19 with TRBJ2-3, with 7 bases that match TRBD2. V trimming: 2 bases; J trimming: 3 bases; junction bases outside the gene matches: 5. This CDR3 has 15 amino acids. Germline V gene data show CDR1 as LNHDA and CDR2 as SQIVND (reference sequence). This CDR3 is CASSIRASGTDTQYF. The CDR3 nucleotides are TGTGCCAGTAGTATACGTGCTAGCGGAACAGATACGCAGTATTTT.

The chain recombines TRBV9 with TRBJ2-2; 10 positions match TRBD2. The germline V gene has CDR1 SGDLS and CDR2 YYNGEE. V lost 0 bases to trimming and J lost 2 bases; unmatched junction nucleotides: 10. This CDR3 contains 19 residues. In DNA form, the CDR3 reads TGTGCCAGCAGCGTAGCTCGTGAACTAGCGGGACCAAACACCGGGGAGCTGTTTTTT. It encodes CASSVARELAGPNTGELFF.

The chain combines TRBV18 with TRBJ2-1, with 12 bases matching TRBD2. Trimming at V came to 4 bases and at J to 6 bases, leaving 7 bases not matched to a gene. The CDR3 is 16 amino acids. Germline CDR1 is KGHSH and CDR2 is LQKENI. As DNA, the CDR3 is TGTGCCAGCTCACGCCAGACTAGCGGGAGTATCAATGAGCAGTTCTTC. Amino acids: CASSRQTSGSINEQFF.

This chain links TRBV7-8 with TRBJ2-1; 12 bases map to TRBD2. The CDR3 sequence is 16 residues long. The J segment lost 3 bases and the V segment lost 6 bases, leaving 6 bases of the junction unmatched. The germline CDR1 and CDR2 sequences are SGHVS and FQNEAQ. For the CDR3, the DNA is TGTGCCAGCAGACTCTTACTAGCGGGAGGCTACAATGAGCAGTTCTTC. Translated, it gives CASRLLLAGGYNEQFF.

The genes are TRBV9 and TRBJ2-5; D ambiguous. Per the germline V gene, CDR1 is SGDLS and CDR2 is YYNGEE. CDR3 size: 14 residues. Trimming removed 1 base from V and 2 bases from J, with 9 bases in between. The CDR3 DNA reads TGTGCCAGCAGCGTAAGCTGGGGACAAGAGACCCAGTACTTC. Encoded protein: CASSVSWGQETQYF. Using reference TRBV9 and TRBJ2-5 for the parts outside the CDR3, the full variable domain is DSGVTQTPKHLITATGQRVTLRCSPRSGDLSVYWYQQSLDQGLQFLIQYYNGEERAKGNILERFSAQQFPDLHSELNLSSLELGDSALYFCASSVSWGQETQYFGPGTRLLVL.

The genes are TRBV24-1 and TRBJ2-5, with 7 bases that match TRBD2. The CDR3 length is 14 residues. Unmatched junction bases numbered 1, after V lost 1 base and J lost 3 bases. Germline CDR1 reads KGHDR; CDR2 reads SFDVKD. CDR3 sequence (DNA): TGTGCCACCAGTGATTTAGGGAGGGAAGAGACCCAGTACTTC. This encodes CATSDLGREETQYF.

The chain couples TRBV9 to TRBJ2-7, with 10 bases aligning to TRBD1. This CDR3 is built from 14 residues. Germline CDR1 is SGDLS and CDR2 is YYNGEE. Trimming at V came to 4 bases and at J to 4 bases, leaving 5 bases not matched to a gene. Written as DNA, the CDR3 is TGTGCCAGCAGCCCCCAGGGACAGGGGTACGAGCAGTACTTC. Its protein product is CASSPQGQGYEQYF.

The CDR3 DNA reads as TGCGCCACTTCGGAGATTTGGGGGCGTGGGGCCTACGAGCAGTACTTC. Amino acid sequence: CATSEIWGRGAYEQYF. The chain combines TRBV5-1 with TRBJ2-7; perhaps TRBD1 as D (6 bases). V was cut by 9 bases and J by 2 bases, with 24 bases left in between. Germline V gives CDR1 SGHRS, CDR2 YFSETQ. The CDR3 extends over 16 amino acids.

The chain couples TRBV6-6 to TRBJ1-1, with D possibly TRBD1 on 5 matching bases. The CDR3 runs 14 residues. Between the trimmed V and J ends, which lost 0 bases and 8 bases, there was a span of 13 bases. Germline V gene sequence: CDR1 MNHNY, CDR2 SVGAGI (reference sequence). The CDR3 nucleotides read TGTGCCAGCAGTTACTCGGGGCCAATAGCGGAAGCTTTCTTT. Protein sequence: CASSYSGPIAEAFF.

The chain recombines TRBV20-1 with TRBJ1-5; no clear D. The CDR3 loop spans 11 amino acids. The germline CDR1 and CDR2 sequences are DFQATT and SNEGSKA (reference sequence). Trimming took off 3 bases at V and 5 bases at J, with 5 bases between the two ends. The CDR3 sequence is CSASNDQPQHF. The CDR3, as DNA: TGCAGTGCTAGTAATGATCAGCCCCAGCATTTT.

V is TRBV19 and J is TRBJ2-6; 7 bases map to TRBD1. The V segment lost 2 bases and the J segment 0 bases; nucleotides outside the gene matches: 7. The CDR3 is 18 amino acids. The V gene's germline CDR1 is LNHDA and CDR2 SQIVND (reference sequence). This CDR3 is CASSIRSGTASGANVLTF. In DNA form, the CDR3 reads TGTGCCAGTAGTATACGCTCCGGGACAGCCTCTGGGGCCAACGTCCTGACTTTC.

This clone was seen only a few times. The chain joins TRBV28 to TRBJ1-2, with 7 bases lining up with TRBD1. The V gene's germline CDR1 is MDHEN and CDR2 SYDVKM. The CDR3 sequence is 11 residues long. V dropped 6 bases and J dropped 9; count of bases not matched to a gene: 4. DNA for the CDR3: TGTGCCAGCAGCTCGACAGGGCGCTACACCTTC. Protein: CASSSTGRYTF.

The rearrangement joins TRBV5-1 to TRBJ2-1; 8 bases agree with TRBD1. The CDR3 runs to 14 residues. Trimming took 4 bases from V and 6 from J; bases not matched to a gene: 6. Looked up from germline, CDR1 is SGHRS and CDR2 is YFSETQ. The CDR3 protein is CASSAVQGVNEQFF. The CDR3 DNA is TGCGCCAGCAGCGCAGTACAGGGGGTCAATGAGCAGTTCTTC.

The genes are TRBV5-1 and TRBJ1-1, with a possible D match to TRBD1 (5 bases). There are 16 residues in the CDR3. With 0 bases removed from V and 0 bases from J, the gap between germline ends came to 12 bases. Germline CDR1 reads SGHRS; CDR2 reads YFSETQ. Here the CDR3 reads CASSLEPGRMNTEAFF. CDR3 coding DNA: TGCGCCAGCAGCTTGGAGCCGGGACGGATGAACACTGAAGCTTTCTTT.

The chain couples TRBV9 to TRBJ1-5; D is unresolved. CDR3 length: 15 amino acids. V gave up 0 bases and J gave up 7 bases, with 14 bases separating them. Germline CDR1 and CDR2: SGDLS and YYNGEE. The CDR3 reads CASSVGPLTDQPQHF. The DNA of the CDR3 is TGTGCCAGCAGCGTAGGGCCTCTTACCGACCAGCCCCAGCATTTT. Based on the CDR3 plus reference TRBV9 and TRBJ1-5, the full variable domain is DSGVTQTPKHLITATGQRVTLRCSPRSGDLSVYWYQQSLDQGLQFLIQYYNGEERAKGNILERFSAQQFPDLHSELNLSSLELGDSALYFCASSVGPLTDQPQHFGDGTRLSIL.